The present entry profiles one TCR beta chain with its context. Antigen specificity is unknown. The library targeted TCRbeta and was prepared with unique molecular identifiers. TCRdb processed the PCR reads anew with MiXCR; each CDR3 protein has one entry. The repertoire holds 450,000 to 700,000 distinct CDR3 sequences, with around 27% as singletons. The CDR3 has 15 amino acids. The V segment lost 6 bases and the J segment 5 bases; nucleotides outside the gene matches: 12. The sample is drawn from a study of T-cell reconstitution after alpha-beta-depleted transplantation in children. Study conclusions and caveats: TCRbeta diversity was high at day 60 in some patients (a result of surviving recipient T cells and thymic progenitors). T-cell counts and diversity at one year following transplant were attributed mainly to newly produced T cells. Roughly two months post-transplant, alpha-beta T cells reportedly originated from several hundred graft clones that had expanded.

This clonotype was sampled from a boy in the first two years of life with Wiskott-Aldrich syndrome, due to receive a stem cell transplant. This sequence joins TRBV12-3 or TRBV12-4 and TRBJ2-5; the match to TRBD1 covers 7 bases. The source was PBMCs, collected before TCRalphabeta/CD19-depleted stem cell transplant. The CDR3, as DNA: TGTGCCAGCAGCCTAGGCCAGGGGGAAGGGGAGACCCAGTACTTC. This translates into CASSLGQGEGETQYF.